Listed here are 27 T cell receptor beta chains from one sample, sequenced in a study of a mutant IDH1 vaccine in newly diagnosed glioma. These receptors' antigens are unknown. Documented time point: week 23, last vaccination. With topical imiquimod, each dose of the vaccine consisted of 300 ug of mutant IDH1 20-mer peptide. Produced via immunoSEQ multiplex PCR; TCRdb's table is partial and in-frame only. This repertoire shows about 65,000 clones, about 85% found once; its top ten account for roughly 4%. The source was PBMCs, collected from a glioma patient whose treatment included an IDH1 peptide vaccine. The receptors were gathered from a man aged 25-45 years with glioma.

The chain links TRBV19 to TRBJ1-2; the D is unclear. Germline loops: CDR1 LNHDA, CDR2 SQIVND (reference sequence). The CDR3 length is 12 residues. The ends were cut back, 3 bases at V and 7 bases at J, with 9 bases in the middle. CDR3 nucleotide sequence: TGTGCCAGTAGTATCGGGAGGGCTGGCTACACCTTC. It translates to CASSIGRAGYTF. Together with reference TRBV19 and TRBJ1-2, the CDR3 gives the full variable domain: DGGITQSPKYLFRKEGQNVTLSCEQNLNHDAMYWYRQDPGQGLRLIYYSQIVNDFQKGDIAEGYSVSREKKESFPLTVTSAQKNPTAFYLCASSIGRAGYTFGSGTRLTVV.

The chain recombines TRBV28 with TRBJ1-5; the D gene is possibly TRBD1 (5 bases). Trimming shortened V by 3 bases and J by 0 bases, and 27 bases separated the two germline ends. The CDR3 has 21 residues. From germline, CDR1 is MDHEN and CDR2 SYDVKM. CDR3 DNA: TGTGCCAGCAGTTTTTACCGGGTGAGTGGGGGGAAAGGCGTTAGCAATCAGCCCCAGCATTTT. It specifies CASSFYRVSGGKGVSNQPQHF.

The rearrangement links TRBV6-1 to TRBJ2-7, with D perhaps TRBD1 (6 bases). The germline V gene encodes CDR1 MNHNS and CDR2 SASEGT. The CDR3 length is 15 residues. V shed 7 bases and J shed 1 base, with 17 bases lying between them. The CDR3 DNA reads TGTGCCAGCACTGGAAGTGTGGACAGTTCCTACGAGCAGTACTTC. Protein: CASTGSVDSSYEQYF.

This chain links TRBV18 with TRBJ2-1; 9 nucleotides agree with TRBD1. There are 15 residues in the CDR3. The V and J ends lost 6 bases and 6 bases, in that order; junction bases with no gene match: 9. In germline, CDR1 is KGHSH, CDR2 LQKENI. The CDR3 DNA is TGTGCCAGCTCTCCATGGACAGGGGAGGTCAATGAGCAGTTCTTC. It encodes CASSPWTGEVNEQFF. Complete variable domain (other parts from reference TRBV18 and TRBJ2-1): NAGVMQNPRHLVRRRGQEARLRCSPMKGHSHVYWYRQLPEEGLKFMVYLQKENIIDESGMPKERFSAEFPKEGPSILRIQQVVRGDSAAYFCASSPWTGEVNEQFFGPGTRLTVL.

This chain uses TRBV19 with TRBJ2-7; 7 bases line up with TRBD1. The V gene end was trimmed by 5 bases and the J gene end by 6 bases; junction bases not matched to a gene: 10. Germline CDR1 and CDR2: LNHDA and SQIVND (reference sequence). This CDR3 contains 14 residues. The CDR3: CASSRDRESSEQYF. In DNA form, the CDR3 reads TGTGCCAGTAGTCGCGACAGGGAAAGCAGCGAGCAGTACTTC.

V and J are TRBV29-1 and TRBJ2-5, with D perhaps TRBD2 (6 bases). Trimming cost V 5 bases and J 4 bases, with 20 bases left between them. CDR1 SQVTM and CDR2 ANQGSEA come from the germline V gene. CDR3 length: 15 amino acids. In DNA, the CDR3 is TGCAGCGTTCCTAGGAAAAGGGGAGGCGGAGAGACCCAGTACTTC. It translates to CSVPRKRGGGETQYF.

The chain joins TRBV10-3 to TRBJ1-1; perhaps TRBD1 as D (5 bases). CDR3 size: 13 residues. V lost 8 bases, J lost 6 bases, and 16 bases lay in between. Germline V gives CDR1 ENHRY, CDR2 SYGVKD. CDR3: CAIARGGLAEAFF. In DNA form, the CDR3 reads TGTGCCATCGCACGCGGGGGTCTAGCTGAAGCTTTCTTT.

J is TRBJ2-3 and V is TRBV5-1, with TRBD2 matching 10 bases. V lost 0 bases, J lost 2 bases, and 6 bases stayed unmatched. CDR3 size: 17 residues. Per germline, CDR1 SGHRS and CDR2 YFSETQ. CDR3 residues: CASSLEGSGGYTDTQYF. The CDR3 nucleotides are TGCGCCAGCAGCTTGGAGGGTAGCGGGGGGTACACAGATACGCAGTATTTT. The variable domain in full, completed from reference TRBV5-1 and TRBJ2-3, reads KAGVTQTPRYLIKTRGQQVTLSCSPISGHRSVSWYQQTPGQGLQFLFEYFSETQRNKGNFPGRFSGRQFSNSRSEMNVSTLELGDSALYLCASSLEGSGGYTDTQYFGPGTRLTVL.

The chain joins TRBV6-4 to TRBJ1-1; D remains unclear. This CDR3 is 15 amino acids long. Trimming pared 0 bases from V and 1 base from J, leaving 9 bases between. Germline assignment: CDR1 MRHNA and CDR2 SNTAGT. Here the CDR3 DNA reads TGTGCCAGCAGTGACTCGCCGGGGAGGAACACTGAAGCTTTCTTT. Translating gives CASSDSPGRNTEAFF.

The chain carries TRBV29-1 and TRBJ2-5; no firm D call. V dropped 6 bases and J dropped 5 bases, with 25 bases sitting between them. This CDR3 has 16 residues. CDR1 and CDR2 (germline): SQVTM, ANQGSEA. The CDR3 reads CSVTLIDLTGDETQYF. CDR3 DNA: TGCAGCGTCACCCTTATAGACTTAACGGGCGACGAGACCCAGTACTTC.

The chain has TRBV6-1 and TRBJ1-1; D remains ambiguous. Germline V gives CDR1 MNHNS, CDR2 SASEGT. CDR3 length equals 14 residues. The V gene lost 9 bases and the J gene lost 6 bases, with 20 bases spanning the gap. CDR3 nucleotides: TGTGCCAGTCCTTTAGGAGGGAAGTTCTCTGAAGCTTTCTTT. This encodes CASPLGGKFSEAFF.

The V and J genes are TRBV19 and TRBJ1-1; D is uncertain. This CDR3 has 12 amino acids. V shed 5 bases and J shed 4 bases, with 8 bases lying between them. Germline V gives CDR1 LNHDA, CDR2 SQIVND (reference sequence). The CDR3 reads CASSDMATEAFF. The CDR3 coding sequence is TGTGCCAGTAGTGACATGGCCACTGAAGCTTTCTTT.

The genes are TRBV7-2 and TRBJ1-2; the D gene is possibly TRBD1 (6 bases). Germline V gene data show CDR1 as SGHTA and CDR2 as FQGNSA. The V end lost 2 bases, the J end lost 7 bases, and 17 bases lay between the germline ends. The CDR3 sequence is 15 residues long. CDR3: CASSLHIQGAFGYTF. The CDR3 DNA reads TGTGCCAGCAGCTTACATATACAGGGAGCTTTTGGCTACACCTTC.

V gene TRBV5-8 combines with J gene TRBJ2-7; the D gene could be TRBD1 or TRBD2 (5 bases each). V gave up 2 bases and J gave up 2 bases, with 17 bases separating them. Germline V CDR1 and CDR2: SGHTS, YDEGEE. This CDR3 has 16 amino acids. The CDR3 DNA follows: TGTGCCAGCAGCTTCCCGGGACGGATAACTACCTACGAGCAGTACTTC. This sequence encodes CASSFPGRITTYEQYF.

This chain connects TRBV7-9 to TRBJ2-1, with TRBD2 matching 8 bases. The germline CDR1 and CDR2 sequences are SEHNR and FQNEAQ (reference sequence). CDR3 size: 14 residues. Unmatched junction bases numbered 7, after V lost 5 bases and J lost 7 bases. CDR3 residues: CASSTAGARNEQFF. The CDR3 DNA follows: TGTGCCAGCAGCACAGCGGGGGCGCGGAATGAGCAGTTCTTC.

The chain employs TRBV6-5 and TRBJ2-7, with D possibly being TRBD1 (8 bases). The CDR3 has 13 residues. Germline V gene sequence: CDR1 MNHEY, CDR2 SVGAGI. Trimming took 5 bases from V and 7 from J, leaving 15 bases between them. The CDR3 DNA follows: TGTGCCAGCAGTCTACAGGGGGAGGGTGAGCAGTACTTC. Translation gives CASSLQGEGEQYF.

For the CDR3, the DNA is TGTGCCAGCAGCCCGCGCTTGGATACGCAGTATTTT. This codes for CASSPRLDTQYF. The J gene is TRBJ2-3, the V gene TRBV9; D is ambiguous. Germline V lookup: CDR1 SGDLS, CDR2 YYNGEE. The germline V and J ends were trimmed by 4 bases and 6 bases, with 9 bases remaining between them. The CDR3 length is 12 residues.

V usage is TRBV7-2 and J usage is TRBJ2-7; 10 bases are shared with TRBD2. V lost 2 bases, J lost 0 bases, and 13 bases stayed unmatched. CDR1 is SGHTA and CDR2 is FQGNSA in the germline V gene. The CDR3 sequence is 19 residues long. The CDR3 nucleotides read TGTGCCAGCAGCTTAAATCTTCGTCTAGCGGGGGTGAGCTCCTACGAGCAGTACTTC. Its translation: CASSLNLRLAGVSSYEQYF.

CDR3 sequence reads: CASSVGTSGTDTQYF. The CDR3 nucleotides read TGTGCCAGCAGCGTGGGGACTAGCGGCACAGATACGCAGTATTTT. This chain links TRBV11-2 with TRBJ2-3, with 10 bases aligning to TRBD2. From germline, CDR1 is SGHAT and CDR2 FQNNGV. The V gene end was trimmed by 5 bases and the J gene end by 1 base; junction bases not matched to a gene: 3. This CDR3 has 15 amino acids.

CDR3 sequence: CASSLGPNRGSGNTIYF. The CDR3 coding sequence is TGTGCCAGCAGCTTGGGACCCAACAGGGGCTCTGGAAACACCATATATTTT. The chain links TRBV5-6 to TRBJ1-3, with TRBD1 identical over 7 bases. The CDR3 contains 17 residues. V lost 0 bases, J lost 0 bases, and 6 bases stayed unmatched. CDR1 SGHDT and CDR2 YYEEEE come from the germline V gene. Full variable domain (outside the CDR3, taken from reference TRBV5-6 and TRBJ1-3): DAGVTQSPTHLIKTRGQQVTLRCSPKSGHDTVSWYQQALGQGPQFIFQYYEEEERQRGNFPDRFSGHQFPNYSSELNVNALLLGDSALYLCASSLGPNRGSGNTIYFGEGSWLTVV.

This rearrangement joins TRBV2 to TRBJ1-3, with D hard to call. Germline assignment: CDR1 SNHLY and CDR2 FYNNEI. The CDR3 runs to 14 residues. Trimming stripped 9 bases from V and 1 base from J, with 13 bases between. For the CDR3, the DNA is TGTGCCAGTTCCGAATTGGGTTCTGGAAACACCATATATTTT. Encoded protein: CASSELGSGNTIYF.

The chain couples TRBV6-4 to TRBJ2-1; D gene ambiguous. With 3 bases removed from V and 0 bases from J, the gap between germline ends came to 9 bases. Germline values: CDR1 MRHNA, CDR2 SNTAGT. The CDR3 is 15 amino acids. CDR3 DNA sequence: TGTGCCAGCAGTGAACACTACAGCTCCTACAATGAGCAGTTCTTC. Its protein product is CASSEHYSSYNEQFF.

This chain uses TRBV10-3 with TRBJ2-7; no definite D call. The CDR3 sequence is 11 residues long. The germline gives CDR1 ENHRY, CDR2 SYGVKD. Trimming removed 1 base at V and 5 bases at J, with 3 bases between. The CDR3 spells CAISEFNEQYF. The DNA for the CDR3 is TGTGCCATCAGTGAGTTCAACGAGCAGTACTTC.

In its sample, this clone was seen once. V gene TRBV5-4 combines with J gene TRBJ1-4, with D uncertain. V gave up 4 bases and J gave up 8 bases, with 15 bases separating them. Germline V gene sequence: CDR1 SGHNT, CDR2 YYREEE (reference sequence). CDR3 length: 14 amino acids. The CDR3 DNA is TGTGCCAGCAGCCCGACCTCCTACCGGGAAAAACTGTTTTTT. Encoded protein: CASSPTSYREKLFF.

This clone was counted between two and nine times. The CDR3 here is CASSGPNDGNTIYF. CDR3 nucleotide sequence: TGTGCCAGCAGTGGACCCAACGACGGAAACACCATATATTTT. The V call is TRBV6-6, the J call TRBJ1-3; D not resolved. Germline V gene data show CDR1 as MNHNY and CDR2 as SVGAGI (reference sequence). Trimming stripped 5 bases from V and 4 bases from J, with 12 bases between. There are 14 residues in the CDR3.

This chain links TRBV5-6 with TRBJ1-2; unclear D gene. This CDR3 has 16 residues. From germline, CDR1 is SGHDT and CDR2 YYEEEE. Trimming took 4 bases from V and 1 from J, leaving 17 bases between them. In DNA, the CDR3 is TGTGCCAGCAGCCTCGGACCCACACCAGTTAACTATGGCTACACCTTC. Translating gives CASSLGPTPVNYGYTF.

The CDR3 sequence is CASSLAGPLNSPLHF. DNA of the CDR3: TGTGCCAGCAGCTTAGCAGGGCCCCTTAATTCACCCCTCCACTTT. V is TRBV7-2 and J is TRBJ1-6; D gene ambiguous. Germline values: CDR1 SGHTA, CDR2 FQGNSA. The CDR3 spans 15 residues. The germline V and J ends were trimmed by 0 bases and 6 bases, with 9 bases remaining between them.